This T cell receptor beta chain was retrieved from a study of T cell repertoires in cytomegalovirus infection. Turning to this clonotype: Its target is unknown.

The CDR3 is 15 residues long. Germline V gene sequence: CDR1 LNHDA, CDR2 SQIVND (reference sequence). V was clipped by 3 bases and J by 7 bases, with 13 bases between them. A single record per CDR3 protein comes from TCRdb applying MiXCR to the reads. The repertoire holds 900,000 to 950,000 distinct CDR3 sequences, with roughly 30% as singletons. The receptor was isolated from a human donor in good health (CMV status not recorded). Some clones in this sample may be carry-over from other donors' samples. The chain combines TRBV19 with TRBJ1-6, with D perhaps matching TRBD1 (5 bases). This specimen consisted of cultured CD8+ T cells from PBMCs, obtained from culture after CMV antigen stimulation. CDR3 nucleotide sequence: TGTGCCAGTAGTATCGTTCAGGGACGGAATTCACCCCTCCACTTT. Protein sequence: CASSIVQGRNSPLHF. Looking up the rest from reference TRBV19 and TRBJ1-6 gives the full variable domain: DGGITQSPKYLFRKEGQNVTLSCEQNLNHDAMYWYRQDPGQGLRLIYYSQIVNDFQKGDIAEGYSVSREKKESFPLTVTSAQKNPTAFYLCASSIVQGRNSPLHFGNGTRLTVT.